One and the same sample provided the 18 T cell receptor beta chains below, sequenced in a study of CD8+ T cells in alopecia areata. Treatment meaning: oral pan-JAK inhibitor, 5-10 mg twice daily. TCR sequencing used cDNA made by reverse transcription of extracted RNA. Method: immunoSEQ multiplex PCR; TCRdb's copy keeps in-frame clones and lacks some. The data contain roughly 220,000 clones, 66% of them singletons. The input for sequencing was CD4+ T cells sorted from blood, taken at approximately week 42, from a patient treated with tofacitinib. These receptors originate from a human donor with alopecia areata.

The chain recombines TRBV29-1 with TRBJ2-3; no firm D call. Germline V lookup: CDR1 SQVTM, CDR2 ANQGSEA. The CDR3 sequence is 10 residues long. The CDR3 region is CGMGGDTQYF. The CDR3 DNA reads TGCGGAATGGGTGGCGATACGCAGTATTTT.

The CDR3 DNA sequence: TGCGCCAGCAGCCCGGGGACAGCCCGTGAGGCTTTCTTT. This sequence encodes CASSPGTAREAFF. The V and J genes are TRBV5-1 and TRBJ1-1, with 7 bases lining up with TRBD1. Trimming removed 4 bases from V and 11 bases from J; junction bases left unmatched: 11. The CDR3 contains 13 residues. CDR1 is SGHRS and CDR2 is YFSETQ in the germline V gene. Variable domain in full (rest from reference TRBV5-1 and TRBJ1-1): KAGVTQTPRYLIKTRGQQVTLSCSPISGHRSVSWYQQTPGQGLQFLFEYFSETQRNKGNFPGRFSGRQFSNSRSEMNVSTLELGDSALYLCASSPGTAREAFFGQGTRLTVV.

This rearrangement joins TRBV30 to TRBJ1-2; no firm D call. Germline assignment: CDR1 GTSNPN and CDR2 SVGIG (reference sequence). The CDR3 spans 12 residues. Trimming cost V 3 bases and J 9 bases, with 14 bases left between them. Here the CDR3 DNA reads TGTGCCTGGAGCACCCCAAATGGTCGCTACACCTTC. This codes for CAWSTPNGRYTF.

A single count supports this clone. This chain uses TRBV9 with TRBJ1-1; TRBD1 matches 8 bases. Per the germline V gene, CDR1 is SGDLS and CDR2 is YYNGEE. This CDR3 has 14 residues. Trimming removed 4 bases from V and 1 base from J; junction bases left unmatched: 3. For the CDR3, the DNA is TGTGCCAGCAGCCCAGGGACAGGGAACACTGAAGCTTTCTTT. It is translated as CASSPGTGNTEAFF.

The rearrangement links TRBV29-1 to TRBJ2-7, with 8 bases identical to TRBD1. This CDR3 is 14 amino acids long. Germline assignment: CDR1 SQVTM and CDR2 ANQGSEA. Trimming took 5 bases from V and 4 from J; bases not matched to a gene: 10. CDR3 in DNA: TGCAGCGTTACCAAGGACAGGGACGGGTACGAGCAGTACTTC. This gives the protein CSVTKDRDGYEQYF.

This clone was found once. The chain employs TRBV7-8 and TRBJ2-1, with TRBD2 matching over 13 bases. The CDR3 contains 17 residues. Germline lookup yields CDR1 SGHVS and CDR2 FQNEAQ. V was pared by 4 bases and J by 3 bases, with 6 bases of the junction left unmatched. The CDR3 DNA follows: TGTGCCAGCAGCTCCTCCTGGACTAGCGGGAGCTACAATGAGCAGTTCTTC. This gives the protein CASSSSWTSGSYNEQFF.

V is TRBV6-5 and J is TRBJ1-3, with 9 positions matching TRBD1. The CDR3 is 13 amino acids. V trimming: 8 bases; J trimming: 4 bases; junction bases outside the gene matches: 3. CDR1 is MNHEY and CDR2 is SVGAGI in the germline V gene. Here the CDR3 reads CASGTGTGNTIYF. As DNA, the CDR3 is TGTGCCAGCGGGACAGGGACGGGAAACACCATATATTTT.

The DNA of the CDR3 is TGTGCCAGCAGCGTAGGACAGGGACAGAGTATAGGTCCCTACACCTTC. It is translated as CASSVGQGQSIGPYTF. The chain is built from TRBV9 and TRBJ1-2; TRBD1 matches at 7 bases. The J segment lost 10 bases and the V segment lost 0 bases, leaving 15 bases of the junction unmatched. Germline CDR1 is SGDLS and CDR2 is YYNGEE. The CDR3 consists of 16 residues.

The chain couples TRBV19 to TRBJ1-1; possible D gene TRBD1, 6 bases. Trimming took 5 bases from V and 5 from J, leaving 12 bases between them. This CDR3 region has 13 residues. Germline V CDR1 and CDR2: LNHDA, SQIVND (reference sequence). The CDR3 nucleotides read TGTGCCAGTAGTTCCCTCAGGGGAACTGAAGCTTTCTTT. It yields the protein CASSSLRGTEAFF.

J is TRBJ2-1 and V is TRBV18, with unresolved D. V was clipped by 2 bases and J by 0 bases, with 14 bases between them. The germline V gene has CDR1 KGHSH and CDR2 LQKENI. CDR3 length: 17 residues. CDR3 coding DNA: TGTGCCAGCTCACCAGAGGTATTGGGAAGCTCCTACAATGAGCAGTTCTTC. This translates into CASSPEVLGSSYNEQFF.

This clone occurred a few times. Other DNA sequences from this sample encode an identical CDR3 as well. The CDR3 is CASSFQETQYF. Written as DNA, the CDR3 is TGTGCCAGCAGCTTCCAAGAGACCCAGTACTTC. This chain connects TRBV7-2 to TRBJ2-5; D is uncertain. Germline CDR1 is SGHTA and CDR2 is FQGNSA. The germline V and J ends were trimmed by 3 bases and 1 base, with 0 bases remaining between them. CDR3 length: 11 amino acids.

The chain is built from TRBV7-8 and TRBJ1-6, with a tentative D call TRBD1 (5 bases). Germline V gene sequence: CDR1 SGHVS, CDR2 FQNEAQ. This CDR3 has 15 residues. V dropped 6 bases and J dropped 8 bases, with 17 bases sitting between them. The CDR3 region is CASSQTGTRDSPLHF. In DNA form, the CDR3 reads TGTGCCAGCAGTCAGACTGGGACCCGGGATTCACCCCTCCACTTT.

The chain joins TRBV5-1 to TRBJ2-1, with TRBD2 identical over 7 bases. This CDR3 is built from 13 residues. V lost 3 bases, J lost 10 bases, and 7 bases stayed unmatched. The germline V gene has CDR1 SGHRS and CDR2 YFSETQ. CDR3 sequence reads: CASSSGEGSEQFF. The CDR3 coding sequence is TGCGCCAGCAGCTCGGGGGAGGGCAGCGAGCAGTTCTTC.

This clone was detected ten times or more. This chain links TRBV6-1 with TRBJ2-3, with TRBD2 matching over 10 bases. The CDR3 spans 16 residues. Germline assignment: CDR1 MNHNS and CDR2 SASEGT. Trimming cost V 4 bases and J 2 bases; bases outside gene matches: 6. CDR3 sequence (DNA): TGTGCCAGCAGTGGGATTAGCGGGGGGATCACAGATACGCAGTATTTT. Amino acid sequence: CASSGISGGITDTQYF.

This chain uses TRBV29-1 with TRBJ1-1; D is possibly TRBD1 (6 bases). This CDR3 contains 11 residues. Germline V gives CDR1 SQVTM, CDR2 ANQGSEA. Trimming cost V 6 bases and J 5 bases, with 10 bases left between them. For the CDR3, the DNA is TGCAGCGTGACACAGGGAACTGAAGCTTTCTTT. Encoded protein: CSVTQGTEAFF.

The rearrangement uses TRBV10-3 and TRBJ1-6; D is perhaps TRBD1 (6 bases). The CDR3 is made up of 12 amino acids. Germline lookup yields CDR1 ENHRY and CDR2 SYGVKD. Trimming cost V 6 bases and J 7 bases, with 7 bases left between them. CDR3 region: CAIRTGNSPLHF. CDR3 nucleotide sequence: TGTGCCATCAGAACAGGGAATTCACCCCTCCACTTT.

CDR3 bases: TGTGCCAGCAGCTTCAGGACAGGGAGACGCGGGGAGCTGTTTTTT. Protein: CASSFRTGRRGELFF. The rearrangement uses TRBV5-6 and TRBJ2-2; TRBD1 agrees at 8 bases. The CDR3 is 15 residues long. Losses at the gene ends were 2 bases for V and 7 bases for J; bases not matched to a gene: 7. Germline V lookup: CDR1 SGHDT, CDR2 YYEEEE.

J is TRBJ2-5 and V is TRBV5-1, with D unresolved. The germline gives CDR1 SGHRS, CDR2 YFSETQ. This CDR3 has 15 amino acids. The ends were cut back, 0 bases at V and 5 bases at J, with 14 bases in the middle. CDR3 amino acids: CASSLGVSGVETQYF. The CDR3 DNA reads as TGCGCCAGCAGCTTGGGGGTTTCTGGGGTCGAGACCCAGTACTTC.